These 10 T cell receptor beta chains were sequenced from one sample in a study of PD-1 blockade in classical Hodgkin lymphoma. TCRdb keeps only in-frame clones here, not all; method: immunoSEQ multiplex PCR. The table has about 93,000 clones, about four fifths seen once. The patients all showed relapse after autologous stem cell transplantation, while their brentuximab vedotin exposure varied. Sequences were derived from peripheral blood mononuclear cells (PBMCs), sampled before the second cycle of nivolumab. These receptors were collected from a human donor with classical Hodgkin lymphoma.

This chain links TRBV7-9 with TRBJ1-4; D is unclear. The CDR3 covers 13 residues. Looked up from germline, CDR1 is SEHNR and CDR2 is FQNEAQ (reference sequence). Trimming stripped 1 base from V and 7 bases from J, with 7 bases between. The CDR3 is CASSLVTGEKLFF. The DNA of the CDR3 is TGTGCCAGCAGCTTAGTTACGGGTGAAAAACTGTTTTTT.

The CDR3 here is CASSVRGSTDTQYF. The CDR3 DNA reads as TGTGCCAGCAGCGTCAGGGGCAGCACAGATACGCAGTATTTT. This chain connects TRBV5-6 to TRBJ2-3; a possible D gene is TRBD1 (6 bases). The CDR3 length is 14 residues. V was pared by 4 bases and J by 0 bases, with 9 bases between. Looked up from germline, CDR1 is SGHDT and CDR2 is YYEEEE.

This rearrangement joins TRBV27 to TRBJ2-1; no clear D. V lost 3 bases and J 0 bases, leaving 6 bases between the germline ends. The germline gives CDR1 MNHEY, CDR2 SMNVEV (reference sequence). There are 14 residues in the CDR3. The CDR3 DNA reads as TGTGCCAGCAGTTTTCTACCCTCCTACAATGAGCAGTTCTTC. It translates to CASSFLPSYNEQFF.

The J gene is TRBJ2-1, the V gene TRBV19; a possible D gene is TRBD1 (6 bases). This CDR3 spans 16 amino acids. Trimming removed 6 bases at V and 2 bases at J, with 17 bases between. Germline assignment: CDR1 LNHDA and CDR2 SQIVND (reference sequence). The chain's CDR3 is CASRVQGAGAYNEQFF. The DNA of the CDR3 is TGTGCCAGTAGGGTTCAAGGGGCAGGGGCCTACAATGAGCAGTTCTTC.

This clone showed up just a few times. The V call is TRBV29-1, the J call TRBJ2-5; 7 bases map to TRBD1. This CDR3 region has 15 residues. The germline CDR1 and CDR2 sequences are SQVTM and ANQGSEA. The J segment lost 0 bases and the V segment lost 0 bases, leaving 4 bases of the junction unmatched. This CDR3 reads CSVEEGQRYQETQYF. CDR3 coding DNA: TGCAGCGTTGAAGAGGGACAGCGGTACCAAGAGACCCAGTACTTC.

In its sample, this clone was seen once. The CDR3: CAWRVSGYEQYF. CDR3 DNA sequence: TGTGCCTGGAGAGTTAGCGGCTACGAGCAGTACTTC. The chain combines TRBV30 with TRBJ2-7, with D perhaps matching TRBD2 (6 bases). Trimming pared 3 bases from V and 3 bases from J, leaving 9 bases between. In germline, CDR1 is GTSNPN, CDR2 SVGIG (reference sequence). The CDR3 consists of 12 residues.

This chain connects TRBV7-9 to TRBJ1-4; D remains unclear. The CDR3 consists of 14 residues. The V gene lost 8 bases and the J gene lost 5 bases, with 15 bases spanning the gap. Germline V lookup: CDR1 SEHNR, CDR2 FQNEAQ (reference sequence). The CDR3 protein is CASRGWVPNEKLFF. CDR3 DNA: TGTGCCAGCCGTGGCTGGGTACCAAATGAAAAACTGTTTTTT.

This chain connects TRBV19 to TRBJ1-1; possible D gene TRBD1, 6 bases. Trimming shortened V by 7 bases and J by 2 bases, and 14 bases separated the two germline ends. The CDR3 sequence is 14 residues long. Germline V CDR1 and CDR2: LNHDA, SQIVND (reference sequence). CDR3 residues: CASTPDRTNTEAFF. Here the CDR3 DNA reads TGTGCCAGTACCCCCGACAGGACAAACACTGAAGCTTTCTTT.

The chain joins TRBV10-1 to TRBJ2-6; perhaps TRBD2 as D (7 bases). The germline CDR1 and CDR2 sequences are WNHNN and SYGVQD (reference sequence). Between the trimmed V and J ends, which lost 6 bases and 0 bases, there was a span of 12 bases. The CDR3 has 16 residues. CDR3 DNA sequence: TGCGCCAGCAGGGGGGGGGCCAGCTCTGGGGCCAACGTCCTGACTTTC. Amino acids: CASRGGASSGANVLTF.

The V and J genes are TRBV21-1 and TRBJ2-7; the table's TRBD2 call for D was not verified on the DNA. TRBV21-1 is a listed pseudogene. The length of the CDR3 is 14 residues. The CDR3 is CASIRGRGSYEQYF. Here the CDR3 DNA reads TGTGCCAGCATAAGAGGGCGAGGCTCCTACGAGCAGTACTTC.